The clone carrying this T cell receptor beta chain was seen many times. MiXCR, applied by TCRdb to the RT-PCR reads, yields one record per CDR3 protein. The table shows about 150,000 distinct CDR3 sequences, with around 11% occurring only once. This entry belongs to a study of response to subunit inactivated influenza vaccine. V was cut by 2 bases and J by 2 bases, with 3 bases left in between. The CDR3 is 13 amino acids. CDR1 and CDR2 from the germline V gene are SEHNR and FQNEAQ (reference sequence). The genes are TRBV7-9 and TRBJ2-2; no clear D. The sequence was collected from a man between 50 and 69 years old who received an inactivated influenza vaccine. The input for sequencing was CD8+ T cells sorted from PBMCs, taken around 25 months after vaccination. CDR3 residues: CASSLYNTGELFF. Here the CDR3 DNA reads TGTGCCAGCAGCTTATATAACACCGGGGAGCTGTTTTTT.